The 23 T cell receptor beta chains below come from one sample, sequenced in a study of blood T cell repertoires in COVID-19. The table came from immunoSEQ multiplex PCR; TCRdb's copy has only in-frame clones and leaves some out. The sample has about 140,000 clones, 65% to 90% seen once. Specimen: peripheral blood. The receptors stem from a man aged 45-65 years with acute or convalescent COVID-19.

The chain recombines TRBV19 with TRBJ1-3; unclear D gene. The V end lost 7 bases, the J end lost 0 bases, and 10 bases lay between the germline ends. From germline, CDR1 is LNHDA and CDR2 SQIVND (reference sequence). The CDR3 has 14 residues. The CDR3 bases are TGTGCCAGTAAATCATGGAGCTCTGGAAACACCATATATTTT. It yields the protein CASKSWSSGNTIYF.

The rearrangement joins TRBV30 to TRBJ2-7, with a weak D call TRBD1 (6 bases). Germline loops: CDR1 GTSNPN, CDR2 SVGIG (reference sequence). The ends were cut back, 0 bases at V and 4 bases at J, with 16 bases in the middle. The length of the CDR3 is 15 residues. The CDR3 sequence is CAWSVPQLQGYEQYF. CDR3 bases: TGTGCCTGGAGTGTTCCCCAATTACAGGGTTACGAGCAGTACTTC.

This clone was observed a single time. The chain has TRBV9 and TRBJ2-1, with a weak D call TRBD2 (6 bases). Germline CDR1 SGDLS, CDR2 YYNGEE. V lost 0 bases and J 9 bases, leaving 13 bases between the germline ends. This CDR3 is built from 14 residues. The CDR3 DNA reads TGTGCCAGCAGCGTAGGGTCAGGAGGGACTGAGCAGTTCTTC. Amino acids: CASSVGSGGTEQFF. Using reference TRBV9 and TRBJ2-1 for the parts outside the CDR3, the full variable domain is DSGVTQTPKHLITATGQRVTLRCSPRSGDLSVYWYQQSLDQGLQFLIQYYNGEERAKGNILERFSAQQFPDLHSELNLSSLELGDSALYFCASSVGSGGTEQFFGPGTRLTVL.

CDR3 residues: CSASSGLVNNEQFF. The CDR3 bases are TGCAGTGCCAGTTCGGGACTCGTCAACAATGAGCAGTTCTTC. The genes are TRBV20-1 and TRBJ2-1; perhaps TRBD2 as D (6 bases). The CDR3 totals 14 residues. Trimming removed 6 bases at V and 5 bases at J, with 17 bases between. Per germline, CDR1 DFQATT and CDR2 SNEGSKA (reference sequence).

CDR3 sequence: CASSNLAGGMEDTQYF. The CDR3 nucleotides read TGTGCCAGCAGCAACCTAGCGGGGGGGATGGAAGATACGCAGTATTTT. This chain connects TRBV5-4 to TRBJ2-3; 12 bases line up with TRBD2. J lost 5 bases, V lost 4 bases, and 8 bases had no gene match. The length of the CDR3 is 16 residues. Germline V lookup: CDR1 SGHNT, CDR2 YYREEE (reference sequence). Variable domain in full (rest from reference TRBV5-4 and TRBJ2-3): ETGVTQSPTHLIKTRGQQVTLRCSSQSGHNTVSWYQQALGQGPQFIFQYYREEENGRGNFPPRFSGLQFPNYSSELNVNALELDDSALYLCASSNLAGGMEDTQYFGPGTRLTVL.

The V call is TRBV30, the J call TRBJ2-7; tentative D call: TRBD2 (6 bases). Looked up from germline, CDR1 is GTSNPN and CDR2 is SVGIG (reference sequence). Between the trimmed V and J ends, which lost 5 bases and 4 bases, there was a span of 12 bases. This CDR3 comprises 12 residues. DNA for the CDR3: TGTGCCTGGTCAGGGACTTTTTACGAGCAGTACTTC. It translates to CAWSGTFYEQYF.

This clone has a handful of counts. The CDR3, as DNA: TGTGCCAGCAGTATTACCACAGGGATCTCTGGAAACACCATATATTTT. This codes for CASSITTGISGNTIYF. This chain connects TRBV2 to TRBJ1-3; possibly TRBD1 for D (6 bases). This CDR3 region has 16 residues. V was shortened by 5 bases and J by 0 bases, with 14 bases between the two germline ends. CDR1 is SNHLY and CDR2 is FYNNEI in the germline V gene.

The count of this clone is one. The chain's CDR3 is CASTPLGRSNYGYTF. The CDR3 DNA follows: TGTGCCAGCACCCCGTTGGGGAGATCAAACTATGGCTACACCTTC. The chain joins TRBV3-1 (or the pseudogene TRBV3-2) to TRBJ1-2; D uncertain. The CDR3 totals 15 residues. V was shortened by 7 bases and J by 2 bases, with 17 bases between the two germline ends. Looked up from germline, CDR1 is LGHDT and CDR2 is YNNKEL (reference sequence).

The V call is TRBV27, the J call TRBJ1-2; 10 bases map to TRBD1. V shed 4 bases and J 4 bases; nucleotides not matched to a gene: 6. CDR3 length: 15 amino acids. Germline lookup yields CDR1 MNHEY and CDR2 SMNVEV (reference sequence). Here the CDR3 reads CASSSTGGQPYGYTF. The CDR3 DNA is TGTGCCAGCAGTTCGACAGGGGGCCAACCCTATGGCTACACCTTC.

The chain carries TRBV6-2 or TRBV6-3 and TRBJ2-7; 7 bases fit TRBD2. V gave up 2 bases and J gave up 3 bases; unmatched junction bases: 4. Germline values: CDR1 MNHEY, CDR2 SVGEGT. The CDR3 is made up of 14 amino acids. CDR3 bases: TGTGCCAGCAGTTACCCGGGACTAAGCTACGAGCAGTACTTC. Translating it yields CASSYPGLSYEQYF.

This clone was observed a handful of times. The chain combines TRBV5-4 with TRBJ2-1; TRBD2 matches at 8 bases. The CDR3 length is 16 residues. With V trimmed by 1 base and J by 4 bases, 7 bases remained unmatched. The germline CDR1 and CDR2 sequences are SGHNT and YYREEE (reference sequence). The CDR3 sequence is CASSLTRLARYNEQFF. The CDR3 coding sequence is TGTGCCAGCAGCTTGACCCGACTAGCGCGGTACAATGAGCAGTTCTTC.

This rearrangement joins TRBV12-3 or TRBV12-4 to TRBJ1-1; D gene ambiguous. The length of the CDR3 is 13 residues. Trimming pared 7 bases from V and 6 bases from J, leaving 15 bases between. For the CDR3, the DNA is TGTGCCAGCAACCTCGGTTTCGGGGCTGAAGCTTTCTTT. Its protein is CASNLGFGAEAFF.

The rearrangement joins TRBV30 to TRBJ1-1; maybe TRBD1 (6 bases). V was pared by 8 bases and J by 10 bases, with 11 bases between. Germline V gene sequence: CDR1 GTSNPN, CDR2 SVGIG (reference sequence). This CDR3 has 9 amino acids. The chain's CDR3 is CASTGPAFF. CDR3 bases: TGTGCCAGCACAGGGCCAGCTTTCTTT.

CDR3 in amino acids: CATSPSGADTQYF. The CDR3 bases are TGTGCCACCAGTCCTAGCGGAGCAGATACGCAGTATTTT. This rearrangement joins TRBV24-1 to TRBJ2-3; 7 bases are shared with TRBD2. After removal of 6 bases from V and 4 bases from J, the junction contained 3 bases not matched to a gene. The CDR3 has 13 amino acids. Germline V gene data show CDR1 as KGHDR and CDR2 as SFDVKD.

This clone was seen only a few times. The gene calls are TRBV12-3 or TRBV12-4 and TRBJ1-6; 7 bases are a match to TRBD1. The V gene end was trimmed by 4 bases and the J gene end by 8 bases; junction bases not matched to a gene: 2. CDR3 length: 13 amino acids. This CDR3 is CASSSTGDSPLHF. The DNA of the CDR3 is TGTGCCAGCAGTTCAACAGGGGATTCACCCCTCCACTTT.

This clone appeared once. In nucleotides, the CDR3 is TGTGCCAGCTCACCCGGAGAGACCCAGTACTTC. It codes for CASSPGETQYF. This chain joins TRBV18 and TRBJ2-5; D remains ambiguous. V dropped 3 bases and J dropped 4 bases, with 3 bases sitting between them. The CDR3 has 11 residues. Germline CDR1 is KGHSH and CDR2 is LQKENI.

This chain uses TRBV3-1 (or the pseudogene TRBV3-2) with TRBJ1-3; possible D gene TRBD1, 5 bases. The CDR3 consists of 15 residues. V was trimmed by 4 bases and J by 4 bases, leaving 14 bases between them. CDR1 and CDR2 from the germline V gene are LGHDT and YNNKEL (reference sequence). The CDR3 coding sequence is TGTGCCAGCAGCCCCCAGGTGGGGGGGGGAAACACCATATATTTT. Protein sequence: CASSPQVGGGNTIYF.

The chain combines TRBV9 with TRBJ2-1; D not certain. Germline CDR1 reads SGDLS; CDR2 reads YYNGEE. This CDR3 has 11 residues. Trimming removed 3 bases from V and 10 bases from J, with 8 bases in between. The CDR3 protein is CASSAGWEQFF. CDR3 nucleotides: TGTGCCAGCAGCGCCGGGTGGGAGCAGTTCTTC.

The CDR3 coding sequence is TGTGCCAGCAGCTTACAACCTACCATGAACACTGAAGCTTTCTTT. It specifies CASSLQPTMNTEAFF. V usage is TRBV7-9 and J usage is TRBJ1-1, with unresolved D. Trimming took 2 bases from V and 0 from J, leaving 10 bases between them. Germline lookup yields CDR1 SEHNR and CDR2 FQNEAQ (reference sequence). The CDR3 contains 15 residues.

This clone was seen just once. This rearrangement joins TRBV28 to TRBJ2-7, with 11 positions matching TRBD2. The CDR3 length is 16 residues. CDR1 is MDHEN, CDR2 SYDVKM, per germline. After removal of 5 bases from V and 4 bases from J, the junction contained 10 bases not matched to a gene. In DNA, the CDR3 is TGTGCCAGCAGTCCTCCCCCGGCTAGCGGGAGGTACGAGCAGTACTTC. Translating gives CASSPPPASGRYEQYF.

The rearrangement joins TRBV28 to TRBJ2-1; weak D call: TRBD2 (6 bases). CDR3 length equals 19 residues. Per germline, CDR1 MDHEN and CDR2 SYDVKM. Trimming removed 1 base from V and 4 bases from J, with 23 bases in between. CDR3 region: CASSLSRGTHRGVYNEQFF. CDR3 bases: TGTGCCAGCAGTTTATCGCGAGGGACGCACCGCGGGGTATACAATGAGCAGTTCTTC.

The chain carries TRBV7-2 and TRBJ1-5, with D unclear. From germline, CDR1 is SGHTA and CDR2 FQGNSA. CDR3 size: 13 residues. V lost 5 bases and J 0 bases, leaving 5 bases between the germline ends. The CDR3 coding sequence is TGTGCCAGCAGCCCCTATAGCAATCAGCCCCAGCATTTT. It yields the protein CASSPYSNQPQHF.

This clone was observed a few times. This chain uses TRBV3-1 (or the pseudogene TRBV3-2) with TRBJ1-1; D perhaps matches TRBD1 (5 bases). The germline V and J ends were trimmed by 3 bases and 3 bases, with 11 bases remaining between them. Germline V gene data show CDR1 as LGHDT and CDR2 as YNNKEL (reference sequence). This CDR3 contains 14 residues. The CDR3 DNA follows: TGTGCCAGCAGCCATTCTAGGGGCCACACTGAAGCTTTCTTT. It encodes CASSHSRGHTEAFF.